This TCR beta chain derives from a study of blood T cell repertoires in COVID-19. Study as a whole: The United States, Italy and Spain were the sources of the acute and convalescent COVID-19 samples. From T cells, B-cell-depleted T cells, or PBMCs came the material, which was cDNA or gDNA.

Sequencing was performed with immunoSEQ multiplex PCR; in TCRdb, only in-frame clones are kept and a portion is missing. This sample has about 250,000 clones; about 79% occur once, and the top ten carry about 8.1%. The table lists this clone with a few counts. The same CDR3 can be traced to other DNA sequences in this sample. This receptor was taken from an older man with acute or convalescent COVID-19. The sample consisted of peripheral blood.

The CDR3: CASSLAGIGNTIYF. As DNA, the CDR3 is TGCGCCAGCAGCTTGGCGGGAATTGGAAACACCATATATTTT. This chain uses TRBV5-1 with TRBJ1-3; D gene uncertain. The CDR3 covers 14 residues. The V gene lost 0 bases and the J gene lost 3 bases, with 7 bases spanning the gap. Looked up from germline, CDR1 is SGHRS and CDR2 is YFSETQ.